The 13 T cell receptor beta chains listed next were all sequenced from one sample in a study of PD-L1 blockade in urothelial cancer. The protocol was immunoSEQ multiplex PCR, while the TCRdb copy is restricted to in-frame clones and leaves out a portion. The sample shows 100,000 or so clones, approximately 85% of them seen only once. Material: PBMCs, obtained around atezolizumab (anti-PD-L1) treatment. These receptors all come from a man between 45 and 60 years old with urothelial cancer.

This clone occurred once. The rearrangement links TRBV28 to TRBJ2-5, with D possibly TRBD1 on 6 matching bases. The V and J ends lost 6 bases and 5 bases respectively, with 13 bases between them. Germline assignment: CDR1 MDHEN and CDR2 SYDVKM. The length of the CDR3 is 13 residues. CDR3 DNA sequence: TGTGCCAGCAGGCAGCAAACAGGGGAGACCCAGTACTTC. This sequence encodes CASRQQTGETQYF. Complete variable domain (other parts from reference TRBV28 and TRBJ2-5): DVKVTQSSRYLVKRTGEKVFLECVQDMDHENMFWYRQDPGLGLRLIYFSYDVKMKEKGDIPEGYSVSREKKERFSLILESASTNQTSMYLCASRQQTGETQYFGPGTRLLVL.

This chain links TRBV7-3 with TRBJ2-1; perhaps TRBD2 as D (6 bases). The germline gives CDR1 SGHTA, CDR2 FQGTGA. This CDR3 region has 14 residues. V lost 1 base and J lost 5, with 9 bases in between. CDR3 sequence: CASSLRTNDNEQFF. CDR3 DNA sequence: TGTGCCAGCAGCTTAAGGACTAACGACAATGAGCAGTTCTTC.

This chain joins TRBV7-2 and TRBJ2-1; TRBD2 matches 7 bases. The CDR3 runs 15 residues. Trimming at V came to 6 bases and at J to 3 bases, leaving 8 bases not matched to a gene. Germline V lookup: CDR1 SGHTA, CDR2 FQGNSA. The CDR3 sequence is CASRVGWGGYNEQFF. The DNA for the CDR3 is TGTGCCAGCAGGGTTGGGTGGGGGGGCTACAATGAGCAGTTCTTC.

This chain uses TRBV28 with TRBJ2-5; 11 bases are a match to TRBD2. With 7 bases clipped from V and 0 bases from J, the junction kept 10 bases outside the gene matches. Germline V gene data show CDR1 as MDHEN and CDR2 as SYDVKM. The CDR3 sequence is 17 residues long. The CDR3 region is CASNMRLAGKYQETQYF. As DNA, the CDR3 is TGTGCCAGCAACATGAGACTAGCGGGAAAGTACCAAGAGACCCAGTACTTC.

The CDR3: CAWSPVASGELFF. The CDR3, as DNA: TGTGCCTGGAGCCCGGTAGCGTCCGGGGAGCTGTTTTTT. The chain employs TRBV30 and TRBJ2-2; the D gene is possibly TRBD2 (5 bases). This CDR3 has 13 amino acids. In germline, CDR1 is GTSNPN, CDR2 SVGIG (reference sequence). Trimming took 3 bases from V and 6 from J, leaving 11 bases between them. Combining the CDR3 with reference TRBV30 and TRBJ2-2 gives the whole variable domain SQTIHQWPATLVQPVGSPLSLECTVEGTSNPNLYWYRQAAGRGLQLLFYSVGIGQISSEVPQNLSASRPQDRQFILSSKKLLLSDSGFYLCAWSPVASGELFFGEGSRLTVL.

This clone occurred once. This chain joins TRBV13 and TRBJ2-3; tentatively, D is TRBD2 (6 bases). The germline V and J ends were trimmed by 5 bases and 3 bases, with 12 bases remaining between them. CDR1 is PRHDT, CDR2 FYEKMQ, per germline (reference sequence). This CDR3 has 14 amino acids. CDR3 loop: CASSQGTVTDTQYF. CDR3 in DNA: TGTGCCAGCAGCCAAGGGACTGTGACAGATACGCAGTATTTT.

The chain recombines TRBV13 with TRBJ2-5; 8 bases map to TRBD1. V was clipped by 5 bases and J by 4 bases; unmatched bases: 6. CDR3 length: 14 amino acids. Germline V gives CDR1 PRHDT, CDR2 FYEKMQ (reference sequence). As DNA, the CDR3 is TGTGCCAGCAGCCTAGACAGGGGAGGAGAGACCCAGTACTTC. Its protein product is CASSLDRGGETQYF.

The chain recombines TRBV2 with TRBJ1-2, with D maybe TRBD1 (6 bases). The V end lost 5 bases, the J end lost 4 bases, and 17 bases lay between the germline ends. Germline-derived CDR1 and CDR2 are SNHLY and FYNNEI. The CDR3 sequence is 15 residues long. The CDR3 is CASSLSEQGTYGYTF. In DNA form, the CDR3 reads TGTGCCAGCAGTCTGAGTGAACAGGGAACCTATGGCTACACCTTC. Supplemented by reference TRBV2 and TRBJ1-2, the full variable domain reads EPEVTQTPSHQVTQMGQEVILRCVPISNHLYFYWYRQILGQKVEFLVSFYNNEISEKSEIFDDQFSVERPDGSNFTLKIRSTKLEDSAMYFCASSLSEQGTYGYTFGSGTRLTVV.

This clone was counted once. The chain's CDR3 is CASSRQGAGEQFF. DNA of the CDR3: TGTGCCAGTAGTCGGCAGGGGGCTGGGGAGCAGTTCTTC. This chain connects TRBV19 to TRBJ2-1; TRBD1 matches at 8 bases. The CDR3 loop spans 13 amino acids. The germline CDR1 and CDR2 sequences are LNHDA and SQIVND (reference sequence). Trimming removed 5 bases from V and 10 bases from J; junction bases left unmatched: 7.

This rearrangement joins TRBV4-1 to TRBJ2-1; 10 positions match TRBD2. Germline CDR1 reads MGHRA; CDR2 reads YSYEKL. Trimming at V came to 0 bases and at J to 8 bases, leaving 10 bases not matched to a gene. The CDR3 has 17 amino acids. CDR3: CASSQDQSTSGIYEQFF. For the CDR3, the DNA is TGCGCCAGCAGCCAAGACCAAAGCACTAGCGGGATCTATGAGCAGTTCTTC.

The table lists this clone with a count of one. This chain joins TRBV5-5 and TRBJ2-2, with TRBD1 matching 9 bases. From germline, CDR1 is SGHKS and CDR2 YYEKEE (reference sequence). This CDR3 comprises 15 residues. The J segment lost 3 bases and the V segment lost 1 base, leaving 1 base of the junction unmatched. Here the CDR3 reads CASSLTGGDTGELFF. In nucleotides, the CDR3 is TGTGCCAGCAGCTTGACAGGGGGCGACACCGGGGAGCTGTTTTTT.

This clone was observed once. V and J are TRBV28 and TRBJ1-5; TRBD1 matches 9 bases. The CDR3 is 16 residues long. Trimming took 6 bases from V and 0 from J; bases not matched to a gene: 6. CDR1 is MDHEN, CDR2 SYDVKM, per germline. The CDR3 DNA reads as TGTGCCAGCAGAACAGGGGGCTCGTATAGCAATCAGCCCCAGCATTTT. This translates into CASRTGGSYSNQPQHF.

This sequence joins TRBV15 and TRBJ1-1; 10 bases fit TRBD1. The CDR3 loop spans 20 amino acids. Germline V gene data show CDR1 as LNHNV and CDR2 as YYDKDF (reference sequence). With V trimmed by 3 bases and J by 1 base, 17 bases remained unmatched. Written as DNA, the CDR3 is TGTGCCACCAGCAGGACTAACTTGATCCGGGACAGGGGATGGAACACTGAAGCTTTCTTT. Translating it yields CATSRTNLIRDRGWNTEAFF.